This T cell receptor beta chain stems from a study of CXCR3-negative and CXCR3-positive naive CD8 T cells. Notes on the study in general: A higher hydrophobicity marked the TRB CDR3s of CXCR3-positive naive cells versus CXCR3-negative naive cells.

UMI-labeled TRB cDNA libraries were prepared by 5' RACE. TCRdb reanalyzed the 5' RACE reads, giving one entry per CDR3 protein sequence and no DNA. The listing contains about 110,000 distinct CDR3 sequences. With respect to this clonotype: Its antigen remains unknown.

Identification of naive CD8+ T cells rested on CD45RO-CCR7+CD27+CD95- status. CDR3 size: 15 residues. The germline gives CDR1 SGHAT, CDR2 FQNNGV. The receptor was isolated from a human donor in good health. Some clones in this sample may be carry-over from other donors' samples. This sequence joins TRBV11-2 and TRBJ2-1. The sequenced sample was naive CXCR3+ CD8+ T cells from blood. Described subset: CD45RO-CCR7+CD27+CD95- naive CD8+ T cells expressing CXCR3 (TNR3+). CDR3 sequence reads: CASSLVSSSYNEQFF. Complete variable domain (other parts from reference TRBV11-2 and TRBJ2-1): EAGVAQSPRYKIIEKRQSVAFWCNPISGHATLYWYQQILGQGPKLLIQFQNNGVVDDSQLPKDRFSAERLKGVDSTLKIQPAKLEDSAVYLCASSLVSSSYNEQFFGPGTRLTVL.